This TCR beta chain comes out of a study of T cells after somatic rescue of genetic block (dated by TCRdb to 2020 to 2022). Study-level background: What the study looked at was long-term robustness, specifically in a T-cell system that came about through somatic rescue of a genetic block in T-cell development.

The library was built by means of the immunoSEQ multiplex PCR assay. TCRdb limited this immuneACCESS table to in-frame rearrangements with V and J called. A share of clones is missing; checked studies link under half to unresolved V genes, and the rest is unexplained. The sample data list tens of thousands of clones, and about 91% of these were observed just once. Jointly, the top ten make up 2.5% to 3.5% of the sample. Deletion took 2 bases off V and 3 bases off J, with a span of 12 bases between the germline ends. The CDR3, cysteine through phenylalanine, is 14 amino acids long. Only the CDR3 DNA stays, 42 bases, in frame from base 1. The germline V gene specifies SGHRS as CDR1 and YFSETQ as CDR2. On this clone: The clone's antigen remains unknown. There are no base qualities to consult, and no much larger clone falls within one base.

The chain was built from TRBV5-1 and TRBJ2-7, with the identity of the D gene unclear. Material: peripheral blood mononuclear cells (PBMCs). This clonotype was obtained from a man aged 40-49 years. Here the CDR3 is given as CASSFLGSLYEQYF. The nucleotides are TGCGCCAGCAGCTTTCTCGGCAGCCTCTACGAGCAGTACTTC.